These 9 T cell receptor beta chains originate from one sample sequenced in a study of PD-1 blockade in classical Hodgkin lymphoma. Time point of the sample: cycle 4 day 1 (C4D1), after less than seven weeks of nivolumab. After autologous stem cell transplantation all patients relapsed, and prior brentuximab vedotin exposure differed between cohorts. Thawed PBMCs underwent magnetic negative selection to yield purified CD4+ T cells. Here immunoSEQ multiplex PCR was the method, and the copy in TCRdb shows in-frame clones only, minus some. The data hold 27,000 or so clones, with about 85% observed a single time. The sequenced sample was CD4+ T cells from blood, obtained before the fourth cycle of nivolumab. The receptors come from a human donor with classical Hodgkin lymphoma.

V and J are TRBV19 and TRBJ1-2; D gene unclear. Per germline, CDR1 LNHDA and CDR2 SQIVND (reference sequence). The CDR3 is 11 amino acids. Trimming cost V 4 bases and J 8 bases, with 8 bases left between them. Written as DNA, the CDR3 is TGTGCCAGTAGTAGGGGTAGAGGCTACACCTTC. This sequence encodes CASSRGRGYTF.

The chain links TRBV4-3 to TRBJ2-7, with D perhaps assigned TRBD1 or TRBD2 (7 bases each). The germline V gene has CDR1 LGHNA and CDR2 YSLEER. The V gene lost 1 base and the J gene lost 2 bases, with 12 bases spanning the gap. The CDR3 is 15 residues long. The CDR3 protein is CASSQGEGQTYEQYF. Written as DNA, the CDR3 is TGCGCCAGCAGCCAAGGGGAGGGACAGACCTACGAGCAGTACTTC.

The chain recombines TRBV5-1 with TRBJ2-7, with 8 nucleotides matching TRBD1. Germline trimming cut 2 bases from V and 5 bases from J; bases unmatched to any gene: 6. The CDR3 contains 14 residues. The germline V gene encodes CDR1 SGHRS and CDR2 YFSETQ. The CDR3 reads CASSFQGATDEQYF. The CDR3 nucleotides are TGCGCCAGCAGCTTTCAGGGGGCTACGGACGAGCAGTACTTC. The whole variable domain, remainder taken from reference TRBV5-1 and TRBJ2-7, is KAGVTQTPRYLIKTRGQQVTLSCSPISGHRSVSWYQQTPGQGLQFLFEYFSETQRNKGNFPGRFSGRQFSNSRSEMNVSTLELGDSALYLCASSFQGATDEQYFGPGTRLTVT.

The CDR3 DNA reads TGTGCCAGCAGTGCTCAGGGACAGGGCTACGAGCAGTACTTC. It specifies CASSAQGQGYEQYF. V gene TRBV9 combines with J gene TRBJ2-5, with TRBD1 matching over 9 bases. The DNA end favors TRBJ2-7, so the J call may be wrong. CDR1 SGDLS and CDR2 YYNGEE come from the germline V gene. The CDR3 totals 14 residues.

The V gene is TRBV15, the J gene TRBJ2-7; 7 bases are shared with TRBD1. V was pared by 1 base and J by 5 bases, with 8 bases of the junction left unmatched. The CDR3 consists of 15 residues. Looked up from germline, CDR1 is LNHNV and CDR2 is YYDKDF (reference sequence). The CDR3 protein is CATSRVAGGPNEQYF. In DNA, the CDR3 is TGTGCCACCAGCAGAGTCGCAGGGGGTCCTAACGAGCAGTACTTC. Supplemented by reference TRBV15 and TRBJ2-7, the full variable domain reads DAMVIQNPRYQVTQFGKPVTLSCSQTLNHNVMYWYQQKSSQAPKLLFHYYDKDFNNEADTPDNFQSRRPNTSFCFLDIRSPGLGDTAMYLCATSRVAGGPNEQYFGPGTRLTVT.

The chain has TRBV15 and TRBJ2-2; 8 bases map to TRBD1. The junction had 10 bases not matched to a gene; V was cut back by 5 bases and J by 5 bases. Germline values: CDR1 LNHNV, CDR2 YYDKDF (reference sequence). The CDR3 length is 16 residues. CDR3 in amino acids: CATSLDRGGRTGELFF. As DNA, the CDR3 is TGTGCCACCAGCCTCGACAGGGGAGGTCGGACCGGGGAGCTGTTTTTT.

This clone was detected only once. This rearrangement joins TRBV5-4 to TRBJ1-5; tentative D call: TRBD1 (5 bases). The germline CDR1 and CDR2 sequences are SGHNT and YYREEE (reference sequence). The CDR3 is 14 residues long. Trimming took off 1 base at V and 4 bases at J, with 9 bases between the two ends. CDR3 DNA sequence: TGTGCCAGCAGCTTGCAAGGGGTGAATCAGCCCCAGCATTTT. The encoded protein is CASSLQGVNQPQHF.

For the CDR3, the DNA is TGCGCCAGCAGCCGGTTTGCGGATAGCAATCAGCCCCAGCATTTT. It specifies CASSRFADSNQPQHF. This chain connects TRBV4-1 to TRBJ1-5; D is undetermined. The CDR3 length is 15 residues. Germline V gene lookup returns CDR1 MGHRA and CDR2 YSYEKL. Between the trimmed V and J ends, which lost 4 bases and 0 bases, there was a span of 10 bases.

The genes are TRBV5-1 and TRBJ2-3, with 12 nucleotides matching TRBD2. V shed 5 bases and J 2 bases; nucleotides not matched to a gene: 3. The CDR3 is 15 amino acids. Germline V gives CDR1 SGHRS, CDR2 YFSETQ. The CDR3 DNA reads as TGCGCCAGCAGTCGACTAGCGGGAGACACAGATACGCAGTATTTT. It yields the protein CASSRLAGDTDTQYF.